A single sample gave rise to the 16 T cell receptor beta chains below, sequenced in a study of neurological immune-mediated disorders. TCRdb reanalysed the 5' RACE reads using MiXCR and keeps one entry per CDR3 protein. The data hold about 76,000 distinct CDR3 sequences, with 17% observed a single time. Sequenced material: PBMCs. These receptors came from a middle-aged woman in good health.

Many counts were recorded for this clonotype. This chain connects TRBV7-2 to TRBJ2-1; perhaps TRBD2 as D (5 bases). Trimming left V 0 bases short and J 0 bases short, with 6 bases between. CDR3 size: 15 residues. Germline-derived CDR1 and CDR2 are SGHTA and FQGNSA. DNA for the CDR3: TGTGCCAGCAGCTTAGCGGGGAGCTCCTACAATGAGCAGTTCTTC. Protein: CASSLAGSSYNEQFF.

This clonotype was picked up many times. The CDR3 DNA follows: TGTGCCGCCGGAGGGTCAAGCGGGGCCAACGTCCTGACTTTC. This codes for CAAGGSSGANVLTF. The rearrangement links TRBV6-5 to TRBJ2-6, with TRBD2 as a possible D gene (6 bases). The CDR3 loop spans 14 amino acids. Trimming pared 11 bases from V and 4 bases from J, leaving 15 bases between. The V gene's germline CDR1 is MNHEY and CDR2 SVGAGI.

This clonotype was counted many times. The chain recombines TRBV6-2 or TRBV6-3 with TRBJ1-5; D is undetermined. This CDR3 spans 13 amino acids. Germline V gene data show CDR1 as MNHEY and CDR2 as SVGEGT. Trimming pared 2 bases from V and 9 bases from J, leaving 11 bases between. Here the CDR3 DNA reads TGTGCCAGCAGTTACAACGGAGTTAGGCCCCAGCATTTT. This sequence encodes CASSYNGVRPQHF.

This clonotype was seen at least ten times. The V gene is TRBV4-1, the J gene TRBJ2-4; no firm D call. This CDR3 is built from 11 residues. V was trimmed by 8 bases and J by 1 base, leaving 3 bases between them. The germline CDR1 and CDR2 sequences are MGHRA and YSYEKL. The CDR3 nucleotides read TGCGCCAGCGGGGCCAAAAACATTCAGTACTTC. This translates into CASGAKNIQYF.

This chain links TRBV5-1 with TRBJ1-2, with 7 bases identical to TRBD1. Germline V gene data show CDR1 as SGHRS and CDR2 as YFSETQ. There are 16 residues in the CDR3. The V segment lost 2 bases and the J segment 6 bases; nucleotides outside the gene matches: 13. CDR3 sequence: CASSLEPGQRIDGYTF. The CDR3 DNA follows: TGCGCCAGCAGCTTAGAGCCGGGACAGAGAATAGATGGCTACACCTTC. Variable domain in full (rest from reference TRBV5-1 and TRBJ1-2): KAGVTQTPRYLIKTRGQQVTLSCSPISGHRSVSWYQQTPGQGLQFLFEYFSETQRNKGNFPGRFSGRQFSNSRSEMNVSTLELGDSALYLCASSLEPGQRIDGYTFGSGTRLTVV.

Comment on this clonotype: The junction differs from germline at one of its ends, possibly a read error. V gene TRBV4-2 combines with J gene TRBJ1-1; D is undetermined. The germline V gene has CDR1 LGHNA and CDR2 YNFKEQ. CDR3 length equals 14 residues. CDR3 residues: CPSSQGIANTEAFF. For the CDR3, the DNA is TGTCCCAGTAGCCAAGGAATTGCGAACACTGAAGCTTTCTTT.

This clonotype appeared many times. The CDR3: CASSVTGTSGNTIYF. For the CDR3, the DNA is TGCGCCAGCAGCGTAACCGGGACGTCCGGAAACACCATATATTTT. The chain is built from TRBV5-1 and TRBJ1-3, with a tentative D call TRBD1 (5 bases). Trimming left V 4 bases short and J 4 bases short, with 15 bases between. The CDR3 extends over 15 amino acids. CDR1 is SGHRS, CDR2 YFSETQ, per germline.

On this clonotype: Because the CDR3's place on the DNA is in doubt, the DNA is left out and the CDR3 is given as listed by TCRdb. The chain uses TRBV5-6 and TRBJ1-1; the table's D call, TRBD1, has no DNA check behind it. The CDR3 region is 21 residues in length, termini included. The V gene's germline CDR1 is SGHDT and CDR2 YYEEEE. The CDR3 sequence is CASSFYICSANTLGTNTEAFF.

The chain joins TRBV20-1 to TRBJ2-7; 9 positions match TRBD2. Trimming at V came to 3 bases and at J to 4 bases, leaving 4 bases not matched to a gene. From germline, CDR1 is DFQATT and CDR2 SNEGSKA (reference sequence). This CDR3 has 13 residues. The CDR3 reads CSASVSGSYEQYF. The CDR3 bases are TGCAGTGCTAGTGTTAGCGGGAGTTACGAGCAGTACTTC.

This clonotype was observed many times. The chain employs TRBV7-2 and TRBJ1-1; the D gene is possibly TRBD1 (6 bases). There are 14 residues in the CDR3. Germline CDR1 reads SGHTA; CDR2 reads FQGNSA. V was clipped by 3 bases and J by 1 base, with 9 bases between them. CDR3 DNA: TGTGCCAGCAGCTTCCCGACAGGGAACACTGAAGCTTTCTTT. Protein sequence: CASSFPTGNTEAFF.

The J gene is TRBJ2-5, the V gene TRBV20-1; possible D gene TRBD2, 6 bases. Trimming took off 1 base at V and 3 bases at J, with 18 bases between the two ends. The CDR3 totals 16 residues. The germline V gene has CDR1 DFQATT and CDR2 SNEGSKA (reference sequence). DNA of the CDR3: TGCAGTGCTAGAGCGTTGGAGGGGTTATCCAAAGAGACCCAGTACTTC. Translation: CSARALEGLSKETQYF.

Ten or more counts support this clonotype. This rearrangement joins TRBV7-2 to TRBJ2-7; TRBD2 matches 7 bases. Per germline, CDR1 SGHTA and CDR2 FQGNSA. Unmatched junction bases numbered 5, after V lost 3 bases and J lost 3 bases. The CDR3 runs 14 residues. The CDR3 spells CASSFQRGHYEQYF. The CDR3 DNA reads TGTGCCAGCAGCTTTCAGCGGGGCCACTACGAGCAGTACTTC.

This clonotype occurred many times. The chain recombines TRBV7-8 with TRBJ2-1; tentative D call: TRBD1 (6 bases). CDR3 length: 14 amino acids. V was shortened by 2 bases and J by 7 bases, with 12 bases between the two germline ends. Germline V gene sequence: CDR1 SGHVS, CDR2 FQNEAQ. DNA of the CDR3: TGTGCCAGCAGCTTAAGAGGGGGTTTTAATGAGCAGTTCTTC. This encodes CASSLRGGFNEQFF.

This clonotype was picked up many times. This sequence joins TRBV4-1 and TRBJ2-1; D is tentatively TRBD1 or TRBD2 (5 bases each). Germline CDR1 MGHRA, CDR2 YSYEKL. V was shortened by 1 base and J by 8 bases, with 18 bases between the two germline ends. The CDR3 runs to 16 residues. The CDR3 loop reads CASSQGGAGRQDEQFF. CDR3 coding DNA: TGCGCCAGCAGCCAAGGTGGGGCAGGGAGACAAGATGAGCAGTTCTTC.

This clonotype was counted many times. The J gene is TRBJ1-5, the V gene TRBV6-6; D is possibly TRBD1 (5 bases). CDR1 is MNHNY, CDR2 SVGAGI, per germline (reference sequence). This CDR3 region has 15 residues. V lost 6 bases and J lost 6, with 18 bases in between. The CDR3 loop reads CASSSTGTGPQPQHF. The CDR3 DNA is TGTGCCAGCAGCTCTACCGGGACGGGGCCTCAGCCCCAGCATTTT.

This clonotype was found many times. This chain connects TRBV7-2 to TRBJ1-1; D is possibly TRBD1 (6 bases). CDR1 is SGHTA and CDR2 is FQGNSA in the germline V gene. The CDR3 loop spans 15 amino acids. Trimming removed 1 base at V and 3 bases at J, with 12 bases between. The CDR3 reads CASSLVGGVDTEAFF. For the CDR3, the DNA is TGTGCCAGCAGCTTAGTAGGGGGAGTGGACACTGAAGCTTTCTTT.